The 8 T cell receptor beta chains reported below all come from one sample, sequenced in a study of CD8+CD57+ T cells in acquired aplastic anemia. Genomic DNA acted as the template from which TCR beta VDJ combination and CDR3 sequence profiling were carried out. One entry per CDR3 protein results from TCRdb running MiXCR on the reads. This sample has approximately 250,000 distinct CDR3 sequences, with approximately 80% found just once. The authors sequenced patients whose flow cytometry had shown CD8+CD57+ cell expansion. The sample consisted of sorted CD4+, CD8+, or CD8+CD57+ T cells (not recorded which) from PBMCs. These receptors were taken from a human donor with aplastic anemia.

Of note for this clonotype: Given the absence of the conserved phenylalanine or tryptophan at the CDR3 end, a read error is likely. The DNA is omitted, as the CDR3 cannot be located on it reliably, and the CDR3 follows TCRdb's listing. The chain uses TRBV7-8 and TRBJ2-3; TRBD1 is the table's D call and was not checked against the DNA. Germline V lookup: CDR1 SGHVS, CDR2 FQNEAQ. The CDR3 length is 13 residues, termini included. The CDR3 here is CASSLDRGAPPNS.

There are many counts of this clonotype. CDR3 sequence (DNA): TGTGCCAGCAGCTTGGGGAGGGGAAACGGTCAGGATGAGCAGTTCTTC. Amino acids: CASSLGRGNGQDEQFF. The chain couples TRBV5-6 to TRBJ2-1; a weak D match, TRBD2 (6 bases). This CDR3 comprises 16 residues. Germline assignment: CDR1 SGHDT and CDR2 YYEEEE. V dropped 0 bases and J dropped 8 bases, with 18 bases sitting between them.

Note on this clonotype: Just one base apart from a much larger clone, this may be a read error. The chain links TRBV11-2 to TRBJ2-3; 7 nucleotides line up with TRBD2. J lost 6 bases, V lost 4 bases, and 4 bases had no gene match. Germline lookup yields CDR1 SGHAT and CDR2 FQNNGV. The CDR3 contains 13 residues. The CDR3 DNA sequence: TGTGCCAGCAGCTGCGGGGGAGGGGATACGCAGTATTTT. It encodes CASSCGGGDTQYF.

The chain is built from TRBV7-6 and TRBJ2-3, with D maybe TRBD1 (6 bases). Germline V gene sequence: CDR1 SGHVS, CDR2 FNYEAQ. The CDR3 contains 14 residues. V was trimmed by 0 bases and J by 15 bases, leaving 19 bases between them. CDR3: CASSLAHGTKENYF. The CDR3 DNA reads TGTGCCAGCAGCTTAGCGCACGGGACAAAAGAGAACTATTTT.

This chain connects TRBV9 to TRBJ2-7, with D tentatively TRBD2 (5 bases). The CDR3 has 14 residues. The V gene's germline CDR1 is SGDLS and CDR2 YYNGEE. CDR3 protein: CASSARDGEGAVDV. DNA for the CDR3: TGTGCCAGCAGCGCACGCGATGGAGAGGGAGCGGTTGACGTC.

CDR3 DNA sequence: TGTGCCAGCAGCTCAGACAGGACCAAGAAACCCGACCACTTCTTT. Protein: CASSSDRTKKPDHFF. The chain combines TRBV7-6 with TRBJ1-1; TRBD1 is a possible D gene (6 bases). The CDR3 is made up of 15 amino acids. Per the germline V gene, CDR1 is SGHVS and CDR2 is FNYEAQ. The germline V and J ends were trimmed by 4 bases and 14 bases, with 26 bases remaining between them.

Remarks on this clonotype: Sequence at one end of the junction differs from germline and may be a read error. The V and J genes are TRBV7-8 and TRBJ2-4; a possible D gene is TRBD2 (5 bases). Germline-derived CDR1 and CDR2 are SGHVS and FQNEAQ. The CDR3 length is 12 residues. The CDR3 spells CASSGARGPQAF. CDR3 nucleotides: TGTGCCAGCAGCGGAGCTAGAGGGCCCCAGGCCTTC.

V usage is TRBV5-4 and J usage is TRBJ1-5, with unresolved D. V was clipped by 2 bases and J by 6 bases, with 15 bases between them. Germline V CDR1 and CDR2: SGHNT, YYREEE (reference sequence). The CDR3 has 15 amino acids. The CDR3 DNA sequence: TGTGCCAGCAGCTTTACTGGCGTAGGACGTCAGCCCCAGCATTTT. Translated: CASSFTGVGRQPQHF.